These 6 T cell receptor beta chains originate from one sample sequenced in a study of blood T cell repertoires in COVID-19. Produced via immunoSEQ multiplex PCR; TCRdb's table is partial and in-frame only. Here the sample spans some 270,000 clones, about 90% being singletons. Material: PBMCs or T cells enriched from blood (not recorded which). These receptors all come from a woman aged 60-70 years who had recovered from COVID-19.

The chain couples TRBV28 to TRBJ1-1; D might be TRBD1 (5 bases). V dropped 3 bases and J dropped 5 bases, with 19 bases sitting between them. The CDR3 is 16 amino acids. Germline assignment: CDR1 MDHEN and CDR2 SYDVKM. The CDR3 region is CASSFGAMRQETEAFF. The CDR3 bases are TGTGCCAGCAGTTTTGGGGCAATGCGGCAAGAGACTGAAGCTTTCTTT.

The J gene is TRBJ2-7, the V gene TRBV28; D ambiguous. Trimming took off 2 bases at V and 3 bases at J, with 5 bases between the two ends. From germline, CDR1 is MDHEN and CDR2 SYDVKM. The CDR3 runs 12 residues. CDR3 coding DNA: TGTGCCAGCAGTTTAAGCCACTACGAGCAGTACTTC. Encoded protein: CASSLSHYEQYF.

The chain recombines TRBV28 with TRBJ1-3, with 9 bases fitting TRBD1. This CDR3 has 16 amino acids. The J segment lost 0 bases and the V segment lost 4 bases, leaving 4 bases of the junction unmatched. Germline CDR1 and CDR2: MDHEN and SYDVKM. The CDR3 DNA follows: TGTGCCAGCAGTTCGGGACAGGGCGACTCTGGAAACACCATATATTTT. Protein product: CASSSGQGDSGNTIYF.

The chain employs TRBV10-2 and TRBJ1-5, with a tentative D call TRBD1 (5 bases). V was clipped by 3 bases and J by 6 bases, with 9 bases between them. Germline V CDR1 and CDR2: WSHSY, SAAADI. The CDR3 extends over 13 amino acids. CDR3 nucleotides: TGCGCCAGCAGTGATGGGGGGGGTCAGCCCCAGCATTTT. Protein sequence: CASSDGGGQPQHF.

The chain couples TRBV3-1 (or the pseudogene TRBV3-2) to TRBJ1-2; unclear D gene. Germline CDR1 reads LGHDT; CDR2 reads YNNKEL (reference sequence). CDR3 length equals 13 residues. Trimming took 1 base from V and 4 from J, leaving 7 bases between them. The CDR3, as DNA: TGTGCCAGCAGCCAAGGTCGGTTCTATGGCTACACCTTC. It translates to CASSQGRFYGYTF.

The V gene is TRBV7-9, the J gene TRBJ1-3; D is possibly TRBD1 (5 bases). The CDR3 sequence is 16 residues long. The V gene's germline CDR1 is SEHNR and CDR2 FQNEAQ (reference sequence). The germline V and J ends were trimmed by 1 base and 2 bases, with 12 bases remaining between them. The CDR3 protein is CASSLETGKTGNTIYF. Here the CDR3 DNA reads TGTGCCAGCAGCTTAGAAACAGGCAAGACTGGAAACACCATATATTTT. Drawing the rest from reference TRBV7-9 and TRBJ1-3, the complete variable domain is DTGVSQNPRHKITKRGQNVTFRCDPISEHNRLYWYRQTLGQGPEFLTYFQNEAQLEKSRLLSDRFSAERPKGSFSTLEIQRTEQGDSAMYLCASSLETGKTGNTIYFGEGSWLTVV.